These T cell receptor beta chains were read from a single sample in a study of post-analysis software for immune sequencing data. TCRdb reanalysed the PCR reads using MiXCR and keeps one entry per CDR3 protein. The sample holds fewer than 850,000 distinct CDR3 sequences, around 46% seen once. Material for sequencing was blood. Source of these receptors: a girl aged 10-17 years with multiple sclerosis. The CDR3 runs from the conserved cysteine through the conserved F or W. A D gene is named only where the DNA matches it firmly. Expanded clones get a size class; other rows say once, few or many, or leave the size out.

v_gene	abundance	j_gene	d_gene	CDR3aa	CDR3nt
TRBV7-3	.	TRBJ2-1	.	CASSLKIGPGANNEQFF	TGTGCCAGCAGCTTAAAAATCGGCCCGGGAGCCAACAATGAGCAGTTCTTC
TRBV6-6	few	TRBJ2-7	TRBD1	CASSRTGMYEQYF	TGTGCCAGCAGCAGGACAGGGATGTACGAGCAGTACTTC
TRBV5-1	.	TRBJ1-1	.	CASGARNTEAFF	TGCGCCAGCGGAGCCAGGAACACTGAAGCTTTCTTT
TRBV5-1	.	TRBJ2-1	TRBD2	CASSRVAGANNEQFF	TGCGCCAGCAGCCGGGTAGCGGGGGCCAACAATGAGCAGTTCTTC
TRBV6-2/TRBV6-3	.	TRBJ1-1	.	CASSYSMNTKAFF	TGTGCCAGCAGTTACTCAATGAACACTAAAGCTTTCTTT
TRBV5-6	.	TRBJ2-1	TRBD1	CASSAQGASYNEQFF	TGTGCCAGCAGCGCCCAGGGGGCCTCCTACAATGAGCAGTTCTTC
TRBV4-2	.	TRBJ2-7	TRBD2	CASSQDSGTSGAYEQYF	TGTGCCAGCAGCCAAGACTCCGGGACTAGCGGTGCCTACGAGCAGTACTTC
TRBV20-1	.	TRBJ1-2	TRBD1	CSARRDRGGYGYTF	TGCAGTGCTAGAAGGGACAGGGGGGGCTATGGCTACACCTTC
TRBV4-3	once	TRBJ2-1	.	CASSQEPRLSSYNEQSF	TGCGCCAGCAGCCAAGAACCACGACTCAGCTCCTACAATGAGCAGTCCTTC
TRBV5-6	.	TRBJ2-7	.	CASSLERAAYEQYF	TGTGCCAGCAGCTTGGAGAGGGCAGCCTACGAGCAGTACTTC
TRBV7-3	.	TRBJ2-7	.	CASSHPVGQGLSYEQYF	TGTGCCAGCAGCCACCCCGTCGGGCAGGGGCTGTCCTACGAGCAGTACTTC
TRBV20-1	.	TRBJ1-5	TRBD1	CSALGTLQDRTNQPQHF	TGCAGTGCGCTGGGCACCCTGCAGGACAGGACCAATCAGCCCCAGCATTTT
TRBV24-1	.	TRBJ2-5	TRBD2	CATSDPGTIAETQYF	TGTGCCACCAGTGACCCCGGGACTATTGCGGAGACCCAGTACTTC
TRBV12-3/TRBV12-4	.	TRBJ2-7	.	CASRLGDREQYF	TGTGCCAGCAGGCTTGGGGATCGCGAGCAGTACTTC
TRBV20-1	few	TRBJ2-7	TRBD1	CSARDLGQGPYEQYF	TGCAGTGCTAGAGATCTTGGACAGGGCCCCTACGAGCAGTACTTC
TRBV7-6	.	TRBJ2-5	.	CASSLASGGQETQYF	TGTGCCAGCAGCTTAGCGTCGGGCGGTCAGGAGACCCAGTACTTC
TRBV25-1	.	TRBJ2-3	TRBD2	CASSASGEGTDTQYF	TGTGCCAGCAGTGCCAGCGGGGAGGGCACAGATACGCAGTATTTT
TRBV29-1	once	TRBJ2-1	TRBD2	CSVEDRGGETQFF	TGCAGCGTTGAAGATCGCGGGGGGGAGACCCAGTTCTTC
TRBV7-7	.	TRBJ2-7	TRBD2	CASSPSGSLYEQYF	TGTGCTAGCAGCCCTAGCGGGAGCCTCTACGAGCAGTACTTC